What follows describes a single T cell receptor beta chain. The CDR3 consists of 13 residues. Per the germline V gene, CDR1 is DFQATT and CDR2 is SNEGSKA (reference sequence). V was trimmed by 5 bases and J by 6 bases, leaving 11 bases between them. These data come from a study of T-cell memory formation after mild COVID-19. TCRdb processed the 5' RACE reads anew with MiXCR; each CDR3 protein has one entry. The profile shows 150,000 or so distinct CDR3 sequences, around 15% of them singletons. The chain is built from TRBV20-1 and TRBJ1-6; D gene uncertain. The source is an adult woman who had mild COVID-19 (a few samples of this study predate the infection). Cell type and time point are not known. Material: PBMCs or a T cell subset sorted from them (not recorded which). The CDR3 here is CSALRFTNSPLHF. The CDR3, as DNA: TGCAGTGCTCTCAGATTCACTAATTCACCCCTCCACTTT.